Below, 3 T cell receptor beta chains from the same sample are listed, as sequenced in a study of T-cell memory formation after mild COVID-19 (dated by TCRdb to about 2021). Library preparation employed 5' RACE. TCRdb names Illumina NovaSeq 6000 as the instrument used. TCRdb reran the public reads through fastp at Q25 and MiXCR, keeping productive beta chains. Rows with one shared CDR3 protein collapse into an entry with the most common genes and DNA. The sample table lists nearly 110,000 distinct CDR3 sequences, roughly an eighth of them with a count of one. The ten largest clones add up to around two fifths of the sample. Sequencing was carried out using PBMCs or a T cell subset sorted from them (not recorded which). The receptors were gathered from a man aged 18 to 30 who had mild COVID-19 (a few samples of this study predate the infection). The sample titles of this study are shuffled in the database, so cell type and time point are left out; the donor was told from shared clones.

The rearrangement links TRBV7-3 to TRBJ2-1; D possibly corresponds to TRBD2 (6 bases). This CDR3 region has 15 residues. V was trimmed by 2 bases and J by 3 bases, leaving 11 bases between them. The germline V gene has CDR1 SGHTA and CDR2 FQGTGA. The CDR3 DNA reads as TGTGCCAGCAGCTTAGACGAGACTAGCTACAATGAGCAGTTCTTC. It yields the protein CASSLDETSYNEQFF.

The chain links TRBV30 to TRBJ1-1, with a possible D match to TRBD1 (5 bases). V lost 0 bases to trimming and J lost 11 bases, with 16 bases between them. Germline assignment: CDR1 GTSNPN and CDR2 SVGIG (reference sequence). The CDR3 runs to 13 residues. The DNA of the CDR3 is TGTGCCTGGAGTGTGGCCAGGGAAAGGATGGCTTTCTTT. Amino acid sequence: CAWSVARERMAFF.

V and J are TRBV6-1 and TRBJ2-3; D uncertain. Germline loops: CDR1 MNHNS, CDR2 SASEGT. Trimming left V 7 bases short and J 1 base short, with 15 bases between. This CDR3 has 15 residues. DNA for the CDR3: TGTGCCAGCACCGCCGGGCACCCGGGCACAGATACGCAGTATTTT. Protein sequence: CASTAGHPGTDTQYF.